These T cell receptor beta chains were read from a single sample in a study of control samples from healthy donors and cancer patients. The data were produced by immunoSEQ multiplex PCR, yet TCRdb's version contains in-frame clones alone and is incomplete. The sample holds tens of thousands of clones; about 90% are singletons and the top ten take 15% to 25%. The sequenced sample consisted of blood. The receptor source for this set is a man aged 50-59 years in good health. Both conserved end residues are part of each CDR3. Each record gives: clone size, V gene, D gene, J gene, CDR3 DNA, CDR3 protein. D genes are given only for firm matches. A clone size is listed for some rows: how often the clone was seen (once, few, many), or a class if it is expanded.

clone size: .; V gene: TRBV30; D gene: .; J gene: TRBJ2-5; CDR3 DNA: TGTGCCTGGAGTGAAGGGTGGCAGCAAGAGACCCAGTACTTC; CDR3 protein: CAWSEGWQQETQYF
clone size: .; V gene: TRBV5-1; D gene: TRBD1; J gene: TRBJ2-5; CDR3 DNA: TGCGCCAGCAGCCCCGGCCCGGACAGGGGGCGCGAGACCCAGTACTTC; CDR3 protein: CASSPGPDRGRETQYF
clone size: .; V gene: TRBV3-1/TRBV3-2; D gene: TRBD1; J gene: TRBJ1-2; CDR3 DNA: TGTGCCAGCAGCCCGACGGGCATGGGACAGGGGGCAGATGGCTACACCTTC; CDR3 protein: CASSPTGMGQGADGYTF
clone size: .; V gene: TRBV7-2; D gene: .; J gene: TRBJ2-7; CDR3 DNA: TGTGCCAGCAGCTTAGCGGTCCACTACGAGCAGTACTTC; CDR3 protein: CASSLAVHYEQYF
clone size: .; V gene: TRBV20-1; D gene: .; J gene: TRBJ2-1; CDR3 DNA: TGCAGTGCAACGACTGGTCCGGGACAGTTCTTC; CDR3 protein: CSATTGPGQFF
clone size: .; V gene: TRBV19; D gene: .; J gene: TRBJ2-1; CDR3 DNA: TGTGCCAGTAGTGTCTACTCCTACAATGAGCAGTTCTTC; CDR3 protein: CASSVYSYNEQFF
clone size: .; V gene: TRBV4-2; D gene: TRBD1; J gene: TRBJ1-4; CDR3 DNA: TGTGCCAGCTCAGGCGAGACAGGGAATGAAAAACTGTTTTTT; CDR3 protein: CASSGETGNEKLFF
clone size: once; V gene: TRBV4-3; D gene: .; J gene: TRBJ2-7; CDR3 DNA: TGCGCCAGCAGCCAAGAGTGGAGCAGCTACGAGCAGTACTTC; CDR3 protein: CASSQEWSSYEQYF
clone size: few; V gene: TRBV4-3; D gene: .; J gene: TRBJ2-7; CDR3 DNA: TGCGCCAGCAGCCTTCTCGGAGGTGCCGAGCAGTACTTC; CDR3 protein: CASSLLGGAEQYF
clone size: .; V gene: TRBV7-9; D gene: TRBD2; J gene: TRBJ2-3; CDR3 DNA: TGTGCCAGCAGCTTAGAGGGACTAGACACAGATACGCAGTATTTT; CDR3 protein: CASSLEGLDTDTQYF
clone size: .; V gene: TRBV18; D gene: .; J gene: TRBJ2-2; CDR3 DNA: TGTGCCAGCTCCCTTGGACAAGGAAACACCGGGGAGCTGTTTTTT; CDR3 protein: CASSLGQGNTGELFF
clone size: .; V gene: TRBV7-2; D gene: .; J gene: TRBJ2-7; CDR3 DNA: TGTGCCAGCAGCTTAGCTAGTAGAACCTACGAGCAGTACTTC; CDR3 protein: CASSLASRTYEQYF
clone size: .; V gene: TRBV5-1; D gene: .; J gene: TRBJ2-5; CDR3 DNA: TGCGCCAGCAGCTCGTGGCCGCAAGAGACCCAGTACTTC; CDR3 protein: CASSSWPQETQYF
clone size: few; V gene: TRBV18; D gene: TRBD2; J gene: TRBJ2-5; CDR3 DNA: TGTGCCAGCTCACCATCGGGTAGCGGGAGGGCCGACGAGACCCAGTACTTC; CDR3 protein: CASSPSGSGRADETQYF
clone size: .; V gene: TRBV24-1; D gene: TRBD1; J gene: TRBJ1-5; CDR3 DNA: TGTGCCACCAGTGATGGCGACAGGGGGCGAGATCAGCCCCAGCATTTT; CDR3 protein: CATSDGDRGRDQPQHF
clone size: .; V gene: TRBV7-2; D gene: .; J gene: TRBJ1-2; CDR3 DNA: TGTGCCAGCAGCTTAATGTCCCTAAACTATGGCTACACCTTC; CDR3 protein: CASSLMSLNYGYTF
clone size: .; V gene: TRBV5-1; D gene: .; J gene: TRBJ1-2; CDR3 DNA: TGCGCCAGCAGCTTGGATGGGACAAGGGGAATTTATGGCTACACCTTC; CDR3 protein: CASSLDGTRGIYGYTF
clone size: .; V gene: TRBV28; D gene: .; J gene: TRBJ1-2; CDR3 DNA: TGTGCCAGCGAGTTAGGCAACTATGGCTACACCTTC; CDR3 protein: CASELGNYGYTF
clone size: once; V gene: TRBV9; D gene: .; J gene: TRBJ2-2; CDR3 DNA: TGTGCCAGCAGCTCAGCTGGGGCGGGGAACGGGGAGCTGTTTTTT; CDR3 protein: CASSSAGAGNGELFF
clone size: .; V gene: TRBV6-5; D gene: .; J gene: TRBJ1-5; CDR3 DNA: TGTGCCAGCAGTCCAACTCCAGGGTCTCCTCAGCCCCAGCATTTT; CDR3 protein: CASSPTPGSPQPQHF
clone size: .; V gene: TRBV5-4; D gene: TRBD2; J gene: TRBJ2-1; CDR3 DNA: TGTGCCAGCAGACTAGCGGGAAACAATGAGCAGTTCTTC; CDR3 protein: CASRLAGNNEQFF
clone size: .; V gene: TRBV6-6; D gene: .; J gene: TRBJ1-2; CDR3 DNA: TGTGCCAGCAGTTACGGCGACAGCAACTATGGCTACACCTTC; CDR3 protein: CASSYGDSNYGYTF
clone size: .; V gene: TRBV4-3; D gene: TRBD1; J gene: TRBJ1-6; CDR3 DNA: TGCGCCAGCAGCCAGATAACAGGGGGCGATTCACCCCTCCACTTT; CDR3 protein: CASSQITGGDSPLHF
clone size: few; V gene: TRBV18; D gene: .; J gene: TRBJ1-1; CDR3 DNA: TGTGCCAGCTCACCACTCATACCTCAAGCTTTCTTT; CDR3 protein: CASSPLIPQAFF
clone size: .; V gene: TRBV9; D gene: TRBD2; J gene: TRBJ2-5; CDR3 DNA: TGTGCCAGCAGCGTGGGGCTAGCGGCTGGAGGGCAAGAGACCCAGTACTTC; CDR3 protein: CASSVGLAAGGQETQYF